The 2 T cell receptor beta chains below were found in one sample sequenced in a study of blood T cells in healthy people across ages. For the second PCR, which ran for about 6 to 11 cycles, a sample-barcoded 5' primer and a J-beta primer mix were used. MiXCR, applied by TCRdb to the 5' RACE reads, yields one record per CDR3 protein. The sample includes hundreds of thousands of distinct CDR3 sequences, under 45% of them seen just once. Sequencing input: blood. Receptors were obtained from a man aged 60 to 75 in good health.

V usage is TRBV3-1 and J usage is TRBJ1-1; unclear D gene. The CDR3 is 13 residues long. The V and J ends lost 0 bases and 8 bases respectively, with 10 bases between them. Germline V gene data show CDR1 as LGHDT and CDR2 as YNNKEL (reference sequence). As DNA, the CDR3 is TGTGCCAGCAGCCAAGATTCACCGGGGGAAGCTTTCTTT. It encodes CASSQDSPGEAFF.

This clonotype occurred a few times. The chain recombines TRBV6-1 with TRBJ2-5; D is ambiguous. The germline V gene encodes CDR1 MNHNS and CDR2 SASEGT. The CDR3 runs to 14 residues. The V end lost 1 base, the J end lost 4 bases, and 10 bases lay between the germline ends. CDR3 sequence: CASSEGGFVETQYF. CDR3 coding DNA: TGTGCCAGCAGTGAAGGGGGTTTCGTAGAGACCCAGTACTTC.